The TCR beta chain described here comes from a study of early T cells in non-severe SARS-CoV-2 infection. TCRdb reprocessed the 5' RACE reads via MiXCR and lists one record per CDR3 protein. The top ten hold roughly 10% of the sample, which has around 40,000 distinct CDR3 sequences, approximately 11% seen once. The table lists this clonotype with a few counts. There are 15 residues in the CDR3. V lost 0 bases to trimming and J lost 2 bases, with 10 bases between them. The germline V gene has CDR1 SGHRS and CDR2 YFSETQ. The chain uses TRBV5-1 and TRBJ2-3; no reliable D call. This receptor was identified in an adult who was a healthcare worker with PCR-confirmed SARS-CoV-2 infection or an uninfected control (not recorded which). Source material: whole blood. CDR3 sequence reads: CASSLADTSTDTQYF. CDR3 nucleotide sequence: TGCGCCAGCAGCTTGGCCGACACCTCCACAGATACGCAGTATTTT.